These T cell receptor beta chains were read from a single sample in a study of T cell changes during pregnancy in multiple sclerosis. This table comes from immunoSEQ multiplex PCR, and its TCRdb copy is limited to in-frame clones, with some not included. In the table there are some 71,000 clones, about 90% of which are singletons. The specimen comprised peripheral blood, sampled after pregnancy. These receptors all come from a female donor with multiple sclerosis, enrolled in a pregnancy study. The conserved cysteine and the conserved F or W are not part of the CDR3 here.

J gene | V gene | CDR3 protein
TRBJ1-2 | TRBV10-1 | ASSGQDGIYT
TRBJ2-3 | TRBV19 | ASSTIGIGGTDTQY
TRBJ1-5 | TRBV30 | AWSRDTLNQPQH
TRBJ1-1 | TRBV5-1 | ASSLGQGMNTEAF
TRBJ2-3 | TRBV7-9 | ASRTYTDTQY
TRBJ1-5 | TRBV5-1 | ASSGENRPNQPQH
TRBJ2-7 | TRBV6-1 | ASRAGEVQY
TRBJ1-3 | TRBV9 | ASSARRQNSGNTIY
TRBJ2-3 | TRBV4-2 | ASSQAADTQY
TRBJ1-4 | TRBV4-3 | ASSQDRWENGEKLF
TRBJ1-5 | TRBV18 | ASSPSTNQPQH
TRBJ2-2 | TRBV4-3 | ASSQGTGLNTGELF
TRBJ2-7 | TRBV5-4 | ASSQGSGNLYEQY
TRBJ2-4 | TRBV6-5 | ASSHLAGGKNIQY
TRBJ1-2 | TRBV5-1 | ASSLKGLFGYT
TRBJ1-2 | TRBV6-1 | ASSEDIGTTYGYT
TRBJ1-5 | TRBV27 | ASSLSIQGQPQH
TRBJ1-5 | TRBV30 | AWSVQGDQPQH
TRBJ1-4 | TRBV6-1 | ASSPSATNEKLF
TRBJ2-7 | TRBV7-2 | ASSPRLAGAYEQY
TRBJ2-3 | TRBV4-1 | ASSPPGGDTQY
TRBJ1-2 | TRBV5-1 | ASTKTGLHYGYT
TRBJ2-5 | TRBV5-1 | ASSLDRASGRETQY
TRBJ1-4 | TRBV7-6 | ASSLGALANEKLF
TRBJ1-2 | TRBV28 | ASTGTGDGYT
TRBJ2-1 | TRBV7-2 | ASRNLYGNSYNEQF
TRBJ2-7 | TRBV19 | ASGRDRDSYEQY
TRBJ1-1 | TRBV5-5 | ASSIQGAQNTEAF
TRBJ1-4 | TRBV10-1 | ASSDGGNEKLF
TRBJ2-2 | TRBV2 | ASSDRQGGSAGELF
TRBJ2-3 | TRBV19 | ASSNPEGELTDTQY
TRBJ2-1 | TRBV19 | ASSGQSGSGDEQF
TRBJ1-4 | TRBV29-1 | SVEQGGSEKLF
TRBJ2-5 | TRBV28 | ASSLDLNSGSGETQY
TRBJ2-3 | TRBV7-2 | ASSLSLAGGQDTQY
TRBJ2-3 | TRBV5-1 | ASSVLAGGPGGTDTQY
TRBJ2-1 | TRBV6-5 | ASSYKLAGNEQF
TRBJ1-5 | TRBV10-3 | AISGQGNQPQH
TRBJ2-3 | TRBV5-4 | ASRSQGDTQY
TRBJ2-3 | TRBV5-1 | ASSLQGSSTDTQY
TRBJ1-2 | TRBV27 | ASSSLPDRGSGYT
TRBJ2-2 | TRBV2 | ASTGGDRGTGELF
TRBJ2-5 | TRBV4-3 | ASSPGQGDGETQY
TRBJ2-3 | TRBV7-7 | ASSPTSSSDTQY
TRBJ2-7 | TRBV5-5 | ASRLQGARGDEQY
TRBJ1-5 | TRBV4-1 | ASSRAIITQPQH
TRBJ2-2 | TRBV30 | AWSVRGGADTGELF
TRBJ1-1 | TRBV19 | ASRVRDTGTEAF
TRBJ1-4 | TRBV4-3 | ASSQGGQALREKLF
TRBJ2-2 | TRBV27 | ASRVLSVGPNTGELF
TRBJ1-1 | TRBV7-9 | ASSGGTENTEAF
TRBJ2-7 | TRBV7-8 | ASSSGTNSYEQY
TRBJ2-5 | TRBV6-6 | ASGALKLQETQY
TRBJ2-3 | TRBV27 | ASSRPGSTDTQY
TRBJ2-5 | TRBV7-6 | ASSRDREETQY